The clone carrying this TCR beta chain was detected once. This sample stems from a study of blood T cell repertoires in COVID-19. TCRdb's copy holds only in-frame clones and misses some; the assay was immunoSEQ multiplex PCR. The sample records about 200,000 clones, under 90% being singletons. The V and J ends lost 2 bases and 4 bases, in that order; junction bases with no gene match: 15. Germline CDR1 and CDR2: SNHLY and FYNNEI. The length of the CDR3 is 18 residues. This chain joins TRBV2 and TRBJ1-1; 8 nucleotides match TRBD1. The receptor was isolated from a man aged 45-65 years with acute or convalescent COVID-19. What was sequenced was peripheral blood. CDR3 sequence reads: CASSEPSSGQGVSTEAFF. In DNA form, the CDR3 reads TGTGCCAGCAGTGAACCATCCTCTGGACAGGGAGTAAGCACTGAAGCTTTCTTT.